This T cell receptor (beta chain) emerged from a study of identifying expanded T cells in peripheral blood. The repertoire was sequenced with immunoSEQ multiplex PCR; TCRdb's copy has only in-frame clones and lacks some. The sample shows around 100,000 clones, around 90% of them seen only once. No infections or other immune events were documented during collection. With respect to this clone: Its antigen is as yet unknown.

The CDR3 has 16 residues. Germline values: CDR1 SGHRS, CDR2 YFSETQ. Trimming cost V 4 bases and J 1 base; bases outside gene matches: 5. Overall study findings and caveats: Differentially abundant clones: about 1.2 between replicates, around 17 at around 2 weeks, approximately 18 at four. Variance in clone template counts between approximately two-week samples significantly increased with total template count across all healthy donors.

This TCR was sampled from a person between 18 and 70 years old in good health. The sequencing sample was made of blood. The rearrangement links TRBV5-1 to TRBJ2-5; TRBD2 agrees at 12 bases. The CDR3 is CASSPRTSGTQETQYF. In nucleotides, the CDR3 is TGCGCCAGCAGCCCAAGGACTAGCGGGACCCAAGAGACCCAGTACTTC.